The clone carrying this TCR beta chain came up a few times. Antigen specificity is unknown. This sample is drawn from a study of early T cells in non-severe SARS-CoV-2 infection. Study-wide background: The input, bulk RNA from unsorted whole blood, was sequenced, and chains were unpaired.

Each CDR3 protein is one row after TCRdb ran MiXCR on the 5' RACE reads. The data hold some 120,000 distinct CDR3 sequences, with about 15% observed a single time. Study-wide results and limits: Matching against VDJdb likely underestimated virus-specific expansions, favoring anti-spike CD8.

The CDR3 contains 15 residues. Germline V gene lookup returns CDR1 MGHRA and CDR2 YSYEKL. Trimming stripped 6 bases from V and 1 base from J, with 13 bases between. This TCR came from an adult who was a healthcare worker with PCR-confirmed SARS-CoV-2 infection or an uninfected control (not recorded which). The sample comprised whole blood. J is TRBJ2-1 and V is TRBV4-1, with a weak D call TRBD2 (5 bases). In DNA, the CDR3 is TGCGCCAGCAGGGAGGTGGGGAAATCCTACAATGAGCAGTTCTTC. Residues: CASREVGKSYNEQFF.